The entry below describes one T cell receptor beta chain. Its antigen is unknown. Base qualities are not at hand, and no much larger clone is one base apart. This entry comes from a study of response to subunit inactivated influenza vaccine (dated by TCRdb to 2017 to 2018). Study-wide context: Deep quantitative T cell receptor repertoire profiling was used in the study to track responses to a trivalent subunit inactivated influenza vaccine.

On the study overall, not on this receptor specifically: The authors suggested that each seasonal influenza vaccination may recruit only a limited number of new T cells.

For this chain, trimming is 3 bases at the V end and 7 bases at the J end, and the number of junction bases without a gene match is 7. The CDR3 holds 14 amino acids from the cysteine to the phenylalanine. The CDR3 DNA has 42 bases and is translated from base 1. The CDR1 and CDR2 encoded by the germline V gene (reference sequence) are DFQATT and SNEGSKA. Libraries were built with RT-PCR. Instrument used: Illumina HiSeq 2500. TCRdb reworked the public reads: Q25 trimming with fastp, MiXCR clone assembly, productive beta chains retained. Duplicate CDR3 protein sequences are folded into a single record with the most common DNA and genes. Recorded for this sample are a few hundred thousand distinct CDR3 sequences; around 15% of them occurred a single time. The ten top clones hold over 8.5% of the sample.

The receptor comes from a man aged 50 to 60 who received an inactivated influenza vaccine. Donor details come from another sample of the same person, matched by shared clones. The source material was PBMCs from blood, sampled approximately 12 days after vaccination. In this chain, TRBV20-1 is recombined with TRBJ2-7; TRBD1 fits 12 bases in the junction. CDR3 protein: CSASAGTGGWEQYF. The nucleotides are TGCAGTGCTAGTGCCGGGACAGGGGGCTGGGAGCAGTACTTC.